Listed below are T cell receptor beta chains from one sample, sequenced in a study of vaccination effects on CD4 cells after COVID-19. No antigens are known for them. Using immunoSEQ multiplex PCR, the repertoire was profiled, and TCRdb retains in-frame clones only, with some absent. The data contain about 66,000 clones, more than 60% of them singletons. Sequencing was performed on CD4+ T cells from PBMCs cultured without peptide, taken after COVID-19 vaccination. The receptors shown here come from a human donor who received a COVID-19 vaccine. CDR3s include the opening cysteine and the closing phenylalanine or tryptophan. The D gene is left open where the match is weak. Some rows mark clone size as missing; the rest say once, few, many or name a class of expanded clone.

cdr3_length,j_call,clone_size,d_call,v_call,cdr3_aa,cdr3_nt
14,TRBJ1-4,.,.,TRBV5-1,CASSAGRRLEKLFF,TGCGCCAGCAGTGCGGGACGTAGATTGGAAAAACTGTTTTTT
15,TRBJ1-1,.,TRBD1,TRBV30,CAWRPSTGGYTEAFF,TGTGCCTGGAGACCGTCGACAGGGGGATACACTGAAGCTTTCTTT
12,TRBJ2-1,once,.,TRBV10-1,CASSKQGGEQFF,TGCGCCAGCAGCAAACAGGGAGGTGAGCAGTTCTTC
17,TRBJ2-1,.,TRBD2,TRBV18,CASSPLTTSGGAGEQFF,TGTGCCAGCTCACCACTAACGACTAGCGGGGGGGCCGGGGAGCAGTTCTTC
15,TRBJ1-5,.,.,TRBV6-6,CASSYSGGRGQPQHF,TGTGCCAGCAGTTACTCAGGGGGGCGAGGCCAGCCCCAGCATTTT
15,TRBJ2-3,.,.,TRBV18,CASSRTLGRTDTQYF,TGTGCCAGCTCTCGGACCCTTGGTAGGACAGATACGCAGTATTTT
14,TRBJ1-1,few,.,TRBV10-2,CASKVRGMNTEAFF,TGCGCCAGCAAGGTTCGGGGGATGAACACTGAAGCTTTCTTT
14,TRBJ2-5,.,.,TRBV9,CASSVRGAGETQYF,TGTGCCAGCAGCGTACGGGGGGCGGGAGAGACCCAGTACTTC
12,TRBJ1-2,.,TRBD1,TRBV29-1,CSAGTGKEGYTF,TGCAGCGCGGGGACAGGGAAAGAGGGCTACACCTTC
12,TRBJ1-1,once,.,TRBV28,CASSLVRAEAFF,TGTGCCAGCAGTTTAGTCAGGGCTGAAGCTTTCTTT
14,TRBJ1-2,.,.,TRBV3-1/TRBV3-2,CASSQGLGNYGYTF,TGTGCCAGCAGCCAAGGCTTGGGGAACTATGGCTACACCTTC
16,TRBJ1-5,.,TRBD1,TRBV5-1,CASSLGTGGLGGPQHF,TGCGCCAGCAGCTTAGGGACAGGGGGCCTCGGGGGGCCCCAGCATTTT
15,TRBJ1-5,.,.,TRBV3-1/TRBV3-2,CASSQGGFSNQPQHF,TGTGCCAGCAGCCAGGGGGGGTTTAGCAATCAGCCCCAGCATTTT
17,TRBJ2-3,once,.,TRBV3-1/TRBV3-2,CASSHSLRSSGTDTQYF,TGTGCCAGCAGCCACTCCCTTCGGAGTAGCGGCACAGATACGCAGTATTTT
13,TRBJ1-5,.,.,TRBV29-1,CSVEPGPNQPQHF,TGCAGCGTTGAACCGGGACCCAATCAGCCCCAGCATTTT
14,TRBJ1-5,once,.,TRBV2,CASRRQSSNQPQHF,TGTGCCAGCAGGCGACAGAGTAGCAATCAGCCCCAGCATTTT
13,TRBJ1-1,.,TRBD1,TRBV7-2,CASSRQGLSEAFF,TGTGCCAGCAGCCGACAGGGGCTGTCTGAAGCTTTCTTT
18,TRBJ1-1,.,.,TRBV4-3,CASSQEFYWANKNTEAFF,TGCGCCAGCAGCCAAGAATTTTATTGGGCTAACAAAAACACTGAAGCTTTCTTT
15,TRBJ2-2,.,.,TRBV19,CASSIGHTNTGELFF,TGTGCCAGTAGTATAGGTCACACGAACACCGGGGAGCTGTTTTTT
15,TRBJ1-4,.,.,TRBV5-1,CASSLTTTTNEKLFF,TGCGCCAGCAGCCTGACGACCACAACTAATGAAAAACTGTTTTTT
13,TRBJ1-1,few,.,TRBV18,CASSATTNTEAFF,TGTGCCAGCTCAGCAACAACGAACACTGAAGCTTTCTTT
19,TRBJ2-1,once,TRBD2,TRBV23-1,CASSQSGSGGPSSYNEQFF,TGCGCCAGCAGTCAATCGGGCAGCGGGGGGCCGAGCTCCTACAATGAGCAGTTCTTC
13,TRBJ2-1,.,.,TRBV7-2,CASKDDAYNEQFF,TGTGCCAGCAAGGATGACGCCTACAATGAGCAGTTCTTC
15,TRBJ2-3,.,TRBD2,TRBV5-8,CASPVWGGSTDTQYF,TGTGCCAGCCCCGTCTGGGGGGGGAGCACAGATACGCAGTATTTT
15,TRBJ2-5,.,TRBD2,TRBV7-8,CASSKRLAGIETQYF,TGTGCCAGCAGCAAGAGACTAGCGGGGATAGAGACCCAGTACTTC
15,TRBJ1-6,.,.,TRBV5-1,CASRPQVEVWSPLHF,TGCGCCAGCAGACCACAGGTTGAGGTCTGGTCACCCCTCCACTTT
13,TRBJ2-6,once,.,TRBV2,CASKFRWANVLTF,TGTGCCAGCAAATTTCGATGGGCCAACGTCCTGACTTTC
15,TRBJ1-2,.,TRBD1,TRBV5-1,CASKPGTGHSYGYTF,TGCGCCAGCAAGCCCGGGACAGGGCATTCCTATGGCTACACCTTC
14,TRBJ1-6,.,TRBD1,TRBV2,CASRRTGNNSPLHF,TGTGCCAGCAGACGGACAGGGAATAATTCACCCCTCCACTTT
13,TRBJ1-5,.,.,TRBV10-3,CAISEIQGQPQHF,TGTGCCATCAGTGAGATACAAGGACAGCCCCAGCATTTT
14,TRBJ1-1,.,TRBD1,TRBV19,CASSIAQSGGEAFF,TGTGCCAGTAGTATAGCCCAATCAGGGGGTGAAGCTTTCTTT
16,TRBJ2-6,few,.,TRBV7-8,CASRVGGDAGANVLTF,TGTGCCAGCAGGGTGGGGGGTGATGCCGGGGCCAACGTCCTGACTTTC
11,TRBJ1-1,once,TRBD1,TRBV11-1,CASSWDSEAFF,TGTGCCAGCAGCTGGGACAGCGAAGCTTTCTTT
14,TRBJ2-1,.,TRBD2,TRBV19,CASRVAGKPNEQFF,TGTGCCAGTAGGGTAGCGGGGAAACCAAATGAGCAGTTCTTC
14,TRBJ1-5,.,TRBD1,TRBV2,CASSRDRAGQPQHF,TGTGCCAGCAGCCGGGACAGGGCCGGTCAGCCCCAGCATTTT
12,TRBJ1-6,.,.,TRBV6-2/TRBV6-3,CASSYPHTPLHF,TGTGCCAGCAGTTACCCACACACACCCCTCCACTTT
15,TRBJ1-2,few,.,TRBV7-2,CASSLAPDSNYGYTF,TGTGCCAGCAGCTTAGCCCCGGACAGTAACTATGGCTACACCTTC
11,TRBJ1-1,.,.,TRBV20-1,CSARGDTEAFF,TGCAGTGCTAGAGGAGACACTGAAGCTTTCTTT
13,TRBJ1-1,.,.,TRBV18,CASSPSTNTEAFF,TGTGCCAGCTCGCCCTCTACGAACACTGAAGCTTTCTTT
15,TRBJ2-2,.,TRBD2,TRBV6-5,CASSFSGGQNGELFF,TGTGCCAGCAGTTTTAGCGGGGGCCAAAACGGGGAGCTGTTTTTT